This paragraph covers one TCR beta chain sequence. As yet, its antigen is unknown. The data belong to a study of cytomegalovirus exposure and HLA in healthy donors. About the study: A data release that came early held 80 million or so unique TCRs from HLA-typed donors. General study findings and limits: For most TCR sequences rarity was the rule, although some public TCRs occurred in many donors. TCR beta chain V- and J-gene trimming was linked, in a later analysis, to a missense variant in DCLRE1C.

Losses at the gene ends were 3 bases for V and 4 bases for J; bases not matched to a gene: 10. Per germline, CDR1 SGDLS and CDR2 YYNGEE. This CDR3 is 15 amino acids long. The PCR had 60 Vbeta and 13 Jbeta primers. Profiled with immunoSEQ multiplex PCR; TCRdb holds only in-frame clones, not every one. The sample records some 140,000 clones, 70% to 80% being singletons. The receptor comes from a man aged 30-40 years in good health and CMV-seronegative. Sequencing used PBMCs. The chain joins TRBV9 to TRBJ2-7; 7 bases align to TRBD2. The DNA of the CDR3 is TGTGCCAGCAGCGAGGGGAGGGCGAGGGGTTACGAGCAGTACTTC. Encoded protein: CASSEGRARGYEQYF.